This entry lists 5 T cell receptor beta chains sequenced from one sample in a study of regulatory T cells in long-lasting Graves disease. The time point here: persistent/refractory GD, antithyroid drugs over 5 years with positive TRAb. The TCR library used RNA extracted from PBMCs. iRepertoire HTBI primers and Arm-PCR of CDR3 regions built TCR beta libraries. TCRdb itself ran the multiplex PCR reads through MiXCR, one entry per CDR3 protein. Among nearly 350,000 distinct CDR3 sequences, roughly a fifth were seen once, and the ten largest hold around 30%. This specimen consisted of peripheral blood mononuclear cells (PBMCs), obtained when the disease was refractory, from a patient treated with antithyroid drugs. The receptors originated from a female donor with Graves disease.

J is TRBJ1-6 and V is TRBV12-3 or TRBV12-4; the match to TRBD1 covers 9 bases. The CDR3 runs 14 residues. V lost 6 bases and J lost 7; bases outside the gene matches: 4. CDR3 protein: CASSGQGRNSPLHF. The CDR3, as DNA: TGTGCCAGCAGCGGACAGGGGCGAAATTCACCCCTCCACTTT.

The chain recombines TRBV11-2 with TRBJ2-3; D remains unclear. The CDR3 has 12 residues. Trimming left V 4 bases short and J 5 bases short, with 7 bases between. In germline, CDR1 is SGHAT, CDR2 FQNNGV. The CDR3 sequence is CASSSSLDTQYF. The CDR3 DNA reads TGTGCCAGCAGCTCGTCACTAGATACGCAGTATTTT.

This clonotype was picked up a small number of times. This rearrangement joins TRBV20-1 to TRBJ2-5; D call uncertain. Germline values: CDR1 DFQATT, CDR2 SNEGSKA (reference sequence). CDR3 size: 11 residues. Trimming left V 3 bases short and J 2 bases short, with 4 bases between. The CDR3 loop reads CSASAQETQYF. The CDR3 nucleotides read TGCAGTGCTAGTGCACAAGAGACCCAGTACTTC.

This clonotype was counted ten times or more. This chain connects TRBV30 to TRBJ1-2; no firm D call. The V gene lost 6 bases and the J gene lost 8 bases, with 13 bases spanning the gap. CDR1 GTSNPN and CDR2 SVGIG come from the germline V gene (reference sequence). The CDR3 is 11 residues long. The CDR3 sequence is CACETHLGYTF. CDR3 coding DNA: TGTGCCTGTGAGACCCACTTGGGCTACACCTTC.

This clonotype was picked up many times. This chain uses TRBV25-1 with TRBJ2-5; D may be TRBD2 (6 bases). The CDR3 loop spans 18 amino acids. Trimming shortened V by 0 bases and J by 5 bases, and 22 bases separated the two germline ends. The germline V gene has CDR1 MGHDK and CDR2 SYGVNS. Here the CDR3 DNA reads TGTGCCAGCAGTGAATATGGTCGGAGGGGCAGATATTGGGAGACCCAGTACTTC. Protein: CASSEYGRRGRYWETQYF.